Listed here is a single TCR beta chain. The antigen remains unidentified. Sequencing used immunoSEQ multiplex PCR; TCRdb keeps in-frame clones, though not all of them. The data show 40,000 or so clones, approximately 83% seen once. The data derive from a study of lymphopenia after photon versus proton radiotherapy. Study results and limitations: Photon-treated patients lost naive T cells and TCR diversity; proton-treated stayed stable. Post-nadir TCR diversity decline inversely tracked overall survival among those who died. After the lymphocyte nadir, photon-treated repertoires showed oligoclonal expansion, especially of CD8+ Temra cells.

CDR1 is MNHNS, CDR2 SASEGT, per germline. This CDR3 spans 18 amino acids. V was pared by 4 bases and J by 0 bases, with 9 bases of the junction left unmatched. This chain connects TRBV6-1 to TRBJ1-6; 7 nucleotides line up with TRBD1. The receptor was derived from a man in his forties with gastric cancer. Sequenced material: peripheral blood, taken from a patient treated with photon-based radiotherapy. The CDR3 coding sequence is TGTGCCAGCAGTGGATGGACAGGCGACATCTCCTATAATTCACCCCTCCACTTT. Translated, it gives CASSGWTGDISYNSPLHF.